This record concerns one T cell receptor (beta chain) sequence. These data are taken from a study of blood T cell repertoires in COVID-19. V lost 3 bases to trimming and J lost 9 bases, with 9 bases between them. CDR1 and CDR2 (germline): SGDLS, YYNGEE. CDR3 length: 12 amino acids. Clones were read by immunoSEQ multiplex PCR, and TCRdb kept only the in-frame ones, dropping some. Among over 120,000 clones listed, approximately 87% were seen once. The genes are TRBV9 and TRBJ2-2, with no clear D. This clonotype originated in a woman aged 45-65 years with active or convalescent COVID-19. Material: peripheral blood. The CDR3 is CASSGVARELFF. The DNA for the CDR3 is TGTGCCAGCAGCGGAGTAGCCCGGGAGCTGTTTTTT. Full variable domain (missing parts from reference TRBV9 and TRBJ2-2): DSGVTQTPKHLITATGQRVTLRCSPRSGDLSVYWYQQSLDQGLQFLIQYYNGEERAKGNILERFSAQQFPDLHSELNLSSLELGDSALYFCASSGVARELFFGEGSRLTVL.